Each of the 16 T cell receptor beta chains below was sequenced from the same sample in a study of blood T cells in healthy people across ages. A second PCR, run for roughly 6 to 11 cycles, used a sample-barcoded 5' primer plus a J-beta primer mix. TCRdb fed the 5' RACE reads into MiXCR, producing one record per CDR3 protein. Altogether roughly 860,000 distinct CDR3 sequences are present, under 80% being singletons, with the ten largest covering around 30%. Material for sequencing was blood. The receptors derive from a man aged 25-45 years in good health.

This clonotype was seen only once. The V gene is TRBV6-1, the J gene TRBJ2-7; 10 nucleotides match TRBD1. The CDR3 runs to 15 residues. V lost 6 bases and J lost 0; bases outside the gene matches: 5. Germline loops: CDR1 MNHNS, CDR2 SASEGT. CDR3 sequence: CASRLDRGSSYEQYF. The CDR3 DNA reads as TGTGCCAGCAGGCTGGACAGGGGGAGCTCCTACGAGCAGTACTTC.

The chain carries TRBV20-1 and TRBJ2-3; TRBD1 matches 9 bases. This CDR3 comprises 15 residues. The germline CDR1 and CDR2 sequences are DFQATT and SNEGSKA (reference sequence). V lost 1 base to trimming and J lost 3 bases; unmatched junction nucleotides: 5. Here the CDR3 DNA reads TGCAGTGCTAGAGTGGACAGGGGAATGACAGATACGCAGTATTTT. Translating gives CSARVDRGMTDTQYF.

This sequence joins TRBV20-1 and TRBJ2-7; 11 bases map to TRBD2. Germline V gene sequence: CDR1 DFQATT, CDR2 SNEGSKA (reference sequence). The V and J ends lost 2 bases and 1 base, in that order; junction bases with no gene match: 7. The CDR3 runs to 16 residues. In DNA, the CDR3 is TGCAGTGCTAGATACCCTAGCGGGGGGCCATCCTACGAGCAGTACTTC. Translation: CSARYPSGGPSYEQYF.

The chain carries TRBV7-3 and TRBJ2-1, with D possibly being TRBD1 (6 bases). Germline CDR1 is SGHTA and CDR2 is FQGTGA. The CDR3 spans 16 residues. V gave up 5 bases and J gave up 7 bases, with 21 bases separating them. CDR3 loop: CASSPEVGGLRNEQFF. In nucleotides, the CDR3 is TGTGCCAGCAGCCCAGAGGTTGGGGGCTTGAGGAATGAGCAGTTCTTC.

The DNA of the CDR3 is TGTGCCAGCAGCTTAGGAGGGCGGTTGGAGACCCAGTACTTC. Translation: CASSLGGRLETQYF. J is TRBJ2-5 and V is TRBV13, with D unclear. Germline lookup yields CDR1 PRHDT and CDR2 FYEKMQ (reference sequence). V shed 0 bases and J shed 5 bases, with 10 bases lying between them. This CDR3 has 14 residues.

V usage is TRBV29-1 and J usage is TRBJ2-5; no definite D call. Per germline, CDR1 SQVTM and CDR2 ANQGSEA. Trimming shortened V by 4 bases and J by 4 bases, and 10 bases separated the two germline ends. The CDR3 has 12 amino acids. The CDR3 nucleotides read TGCAGCGTTGTCGGACGAAGAGAGACCCAGTACTTC. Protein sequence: CSVVGRRETQYF.

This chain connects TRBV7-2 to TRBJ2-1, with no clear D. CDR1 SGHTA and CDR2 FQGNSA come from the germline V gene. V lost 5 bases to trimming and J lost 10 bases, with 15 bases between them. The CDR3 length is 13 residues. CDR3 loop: CASSQPVALEQFF. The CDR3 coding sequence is TGTGCCAGCAGCCAACCCGTGGCCCTAGAGCAGTTCTTC.

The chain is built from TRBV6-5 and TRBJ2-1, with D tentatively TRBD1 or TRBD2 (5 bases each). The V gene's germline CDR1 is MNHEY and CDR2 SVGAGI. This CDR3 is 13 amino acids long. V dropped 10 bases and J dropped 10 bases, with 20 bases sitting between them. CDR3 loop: CATSRDQNYEQFF. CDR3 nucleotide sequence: TGTGCCACCAGCCGGGACCAAAACTACGAGCAGTTCTTC.

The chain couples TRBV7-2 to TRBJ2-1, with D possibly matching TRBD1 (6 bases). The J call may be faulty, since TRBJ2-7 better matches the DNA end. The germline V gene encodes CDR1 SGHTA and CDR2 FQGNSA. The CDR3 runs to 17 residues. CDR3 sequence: CASSLAARGSAYNEQYF. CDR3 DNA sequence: TGTGCCAGCAGCTTAGCGGCCAGGGGAAGTGCCTACAATGAGCAGTACTTC.

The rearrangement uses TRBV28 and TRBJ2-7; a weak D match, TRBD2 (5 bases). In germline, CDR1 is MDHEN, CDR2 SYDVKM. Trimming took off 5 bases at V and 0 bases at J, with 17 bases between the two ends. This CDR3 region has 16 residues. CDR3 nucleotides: TGTGCCAGCAGTCCCCTTACTAGTTCAAGCTCCTACGAGCAGTACTTC. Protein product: CASSPLTSSSSYEQYF.

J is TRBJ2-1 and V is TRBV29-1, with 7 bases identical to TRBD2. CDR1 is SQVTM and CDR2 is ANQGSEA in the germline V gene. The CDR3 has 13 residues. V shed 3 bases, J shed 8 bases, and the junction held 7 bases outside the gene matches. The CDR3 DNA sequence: TGCAGCGTTGATGGACTAGTGGGAGATGAGCAGTTCTTC. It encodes CSVDGLVGDEQFF.

The CDR3 sequence is CAWSTGTANEKLFF. CDR3 nucleotide sequence: TGTGCCTGGAGTACAGGGACAGCTAATGAAAAACTGTTTTTT. This chain joins TRBV30 and TRBJ1-4, with 7 bases fitting TRBD1. V gave up 2 bases and J gave up 3 bases; unmatched junction bases: 3. CDR1 and CDR2 from the germline V gene are GTSNPN and SVGIG (reference sequence). This CDR3 is built from 14 residues.

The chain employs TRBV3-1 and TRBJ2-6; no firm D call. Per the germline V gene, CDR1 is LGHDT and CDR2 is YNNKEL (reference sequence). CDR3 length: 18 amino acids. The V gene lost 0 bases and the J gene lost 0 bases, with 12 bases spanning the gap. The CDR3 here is CASSQDGSQISGANVLTF. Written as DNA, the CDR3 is TGTGCCAGCAGCCAAGATGGTAGTCAGATCTCTGGGGCCAACGTCCTGACTTTC.

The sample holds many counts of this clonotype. This CDR3 reads CASSPGGLTYNEQFF. In DNA, the CDR3 is TGTGCCAGCAGCCCCGGGGGGTTAACCTACAATGAGCAGTTCTTC. This chain joins TRBV9 and TRBJ2-1; 7 bases fit TRBD2. The V segment lost 4 bases and the J segment 2 bases; nucleotides outside the gene matches: 6. The CDR3 loop spans 15 amino acids. CDR1 and CDR2 (germline): SGDLS, YYNGEE.

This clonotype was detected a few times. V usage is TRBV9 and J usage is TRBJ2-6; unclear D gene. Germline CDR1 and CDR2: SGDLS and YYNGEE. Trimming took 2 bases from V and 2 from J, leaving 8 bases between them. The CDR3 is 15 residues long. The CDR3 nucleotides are TGTGCCAGCAGCGTCCAATTGCCTGGGGCCAACGTCCTGACTTTC. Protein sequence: CASSVQLPGANVLTF. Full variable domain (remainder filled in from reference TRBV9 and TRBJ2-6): DSGVTQTPKHLITATGQRVTLRCSPRSGDLSVYWYQQSLDQGLQFLIQYYNGEERAKGNILERFSAQQFPDLHSELNLSSLELGDSALYFCASSVQLPGANVLTFGAGSRLTVL.

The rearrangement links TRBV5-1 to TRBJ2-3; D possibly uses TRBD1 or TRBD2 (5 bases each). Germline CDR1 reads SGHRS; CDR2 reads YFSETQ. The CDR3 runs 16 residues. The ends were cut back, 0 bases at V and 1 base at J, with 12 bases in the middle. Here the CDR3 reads CASSLGPQGRTDTQYF. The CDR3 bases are TGCGCCAGCAGCTTGGGACCCCAGGGACGCACAGATACGCAGTATTTT.